This is a list of T cell receptor beta chains from one sample in a study of response to subunit inactivated influenza vaccine. One entry per CDR3 protein, called by TCRdb with MiXCR from the RT-PCR reads. The repertoire holds hundreds of thousands of distinct CDR3 sequences, with roughly 14% as singletons. The sequenced sample was PBMCs from blood, obtained roughly 2 weeks before vaccination. The receptors come from a man aged 45-60 years who received an inactivated influenza vaccine. CDR3s include the opening cysteine and the closing phenylalanine or tryptophan. Each record gives: J gene, D gene, clone size, V gene, CDR3 DNA, CDR3 protein. D genes are given only for firm matches. For some rows the clone size is stated as once, few or many, or as a class when expanded; others skip it.

j_gene: TRBJ2-3
d_gene: .
abundance: few
v_gene: TRBV27
CDR3nt: TGTGCCAGCAGTTTGGAGGGGTGGGCAGATACGCAGTATTTT
CDR3aa: CASSLEGWADTQYF

j_gene: TRBJ1-2
d_gene: .
abundance: few
v_gene: TRBV5-1
CDR3nt: TGCGCCAGCGCCGGAGGGCAGGTTTCTAACTATGGCTACACCTTC
CDR3aa: CASAGGQVSNYGYTF

j_gene: TRBJ2-1
d_gene: TRBD2
abundance: few
v_gene: TRBV20-1
CDR3nt: TGCAGTGCCCCCGGGACTAGCGGTCTCTACAATGAGCAGTTCTTC
CDR3aa: CSAPGTSGLYNEQFF

j_gene: TRBJ2-3
d_gene: .
abundance: many
v_gene: TRBV20-1
CDR3nt: TGCAGTGCTGGGGGACGGCTAGCAAGCACAGATACGCAGTATTTT
CDR3aa: CSAGGRLASTDTQYF

j_gene: TRBJ2-1
d_gene: TRBD2
abundance: .
v_gene: TRBV29-1
CDR3nt: TGCAGCGCAACCCCCGGGACTAGCGGCATAAGCTCCTACAATGAGCAGTTCTTC
CDR3aa: CSATPGTSGISSYNEQFF

j_gene: TRBJ1-1
d_gene: TRBD1
abundance: .
v_gene: TRBV12-3/TRBV12-4
CDR3nt: TGTGCCAGCAGCATTCTCCGGGACAGGGGGGTTGGAGCTTTCTTT
CDR3aa: CASSILRDRGVGAFF

j_gene: TRBJ2-3
d_gene: .
abundance: few
v_gene: TRBV12-3/TRBV12-4
CDR3nt: TGTGCCAGCAGTTTCGTTGCCACAGATACGCAGTATTTT
CDR3aa: CASSFVATDTQYF

j_gene: TRBJ2-1
d_gene: .
abundance: .
v_gene: TRBV18
CDR3nt: TGTGCCAGCTCACCAGAGATTTCCATTTACAATGAGCAGTTCTTC
CDR3aa: CASSPEISIYNEQFF

j_gene: TRBJ1-2
d_gene: .
abundance: few
v_gene: TRBV9
CDR3nt: TGTGCCAGCAGGGCCCGGGACGACTATGGCTACACCTTC
CDR3aa: CASRARDDYGYTF

j_gene: TRBJ1-6
d_gene: .
abundance: .
v_gene: TRBV20-1
CDR3nt: TGCAGTGCTAGTATAGGGTTTAATAATTCACCCCTCCACTTT
CDR3aa: CSASIGFNNSPLHF

j_gene: TRBJ2-7
d_gene: TRBD1
abundance: .
v_gene: TRBV20-1
CDR3nt: TGCAGTGCTAGAAGCACTCAGGGGGTCAGTTACGAGCAGTACTTC
CDR3aa: CSARSTQGVSYEQYF

j_gene: TRBJ1-1
d_gene: .
abundance: few
v_gene: TRBV5-1
CDR3nt: TGCGCCAGCAGACCGGGGTCGAACACTGAAGCTTTCTTT
CDR3aa: CASRPGSNTEAFF

j_gene: TRBJ2-1
d_gene: .
abundance: few
v_gene: TRBV19
CDR3nt: TGTGCCAGTTCCGCTTATTTCCAGGACCCCAGTCTCTTC
CDR3aa: CASSAYFQDPSLF

j_gene: TRBJ1-3
d_gene: TRBD1
abundance: .
v_gene: TRBV6-5
CDR3nt: TGTGCCAACAGTTACTCCACTACAGGGGCTGGAAACACCATATATTTT
CDR3aa: CANSYSTTGAGNTIYF

j_gene: TRBJ1-1
d_gene: .
abundance: .
v_gene: TRBV6-2/TRBV6-3
CDR3nt: TGTGCCAGCCTACACCGGGGGCACACTGAAGCTTTCTTT
CDR3aa: CASLHRGHTEAFF

j_gene: TRBJ2-5
d_gene: .
abundance: few
v_gene: TRBV6-1
CDR3nt: TGTGCCAGCACCCTCCGACGAGGGGTGGAGACCCAGTACTTC
CDR3aa: CASTLRRGVETQYF

j_gene: TRBJ1-4
d_gene: .
abundance: few
v_gene: TRBV4-3
CDR3nt: TGCGCCAGCAGCCAAGATAATTGGCGAGGGGATGAAAAACTGTTTTTT
CDR3aa: CASSQDNWRGDEKLFF

j_gene: TRBJ2-1
d_gene: .
abundance: many
v_gene: TRBV28
CDR3nt: TGTGCCAGCAGCCGGAATCGTGCTAGGAGCTCCTACAATGAGCAGTTCTTC
CDR3aa: CASSRNRARSSYNEQFF

j_gene: TRBJ1-1
d_gene: TRBD1
abundance: few
v_gene: TRBV12-3/TRBV12-4
CDR3nt: TGTGCCAGCACCATACATACAGGGGGCACTGAAGCTTTCTTT
CDR3aa: CASTIHTGGTEAFF

j_gene: TRBJ1-5
d_gene: .
abundance: few
v_gene: TRBV12-3/TRBV12-4
CDR3nt: TGTGCCAGCAGTTGGGGGGCCTCCGGCGGAAGCAATCAGCCCCAGCATTTT
CDR3aa: CASSWGASGGSNQPQHF

j_gene: TRBJ2-1
d_gene: .
abundance: few
v_gene: TRBV3-1
CDR3nt: TGTGCCAGCAGCCTCGGACGGGCCGGAAATGAGCAGTTCTTC
CDR3aa: CASSLGRAGNEQFF

j_gene: TRBJ1-3
d_gene: .
abundance: .
v_gene: TRBV20-1
CDR3nt: TGCAGTGCTAGAGAGGCGGGTAGCTCTGGAAACACCATATATTTT
CDR3aa: CSAREAGSSGNTIYF

j_gene: TRBJ2-1
d_gene: .
abundance: few
v_gene: TRBV6-2/TRBV6-3
CDR3nt: TGTGCCAGCAGTTACCCCCTGGGGCGGGGTTCCTACAATGAGCAGTTCTTC
CDR3aa: CASSYPLGRGSYNEQFF

j_gene: TRBJ2-7
d_gene: .
abundance: .
v_gene: TRBV11-2
CDR3nt: TGTGCCAGCAGCTCCCTAGGTGACAGGCCGAGCTCCTACGAGCAGTACTTC
CDR3aa: CASSSLGDRPSSYEQYF

j_gene: TRBJ2-1
d_gene: .
abundance: few
v_gene: TRBV28
CDR3nt: TGTGCCAGCAGCCAAACGGCAGGGGGGAAGTTCTTC
CDR3aa: CASSQTAGGKFF

j_gene: TRBJ2-3
d_gene: .
abundance: .
v_gene: TRBV20-1
CDR3nt: TGCAGTGCTAGAGATCCCGGGACTACAGATACGCAGTATTTT
CDR3aa: CSARDPGTTDTQYF

j_gene: TRBJ2-1
d_gene: TRBD1
abundance: .
v_gene: TRBV20-1
CDR3nt: TGCAGTGCTAGACCGTGGGACAGCAATGAGCAGTTCTTC
CDR3aa: CSARPWDSNEQFF

j_gene: TRBJ2-1
d_gene: TRBD2
abundance: many
v_gene: TRBV20-1
CDR3nt: TGCAGTGCTAGAGGCGGGAGAGCCTACAATGAGCAGTTCTTC
CDR3aa: CSARGGRAYNEQFF

j_gene: TRBJ2-2
d_gene: TRBD2
abundance: .
v_gene: TRBV12-3/TRBV12-4
CDR3nt: TGTGCCAGCAGCCGTAGCGGGATTAGCACCGGGGAGCTGTTTTTT
CDR3aa: CASSRSGISTGELFF

j_gene: TRBJ1-2
d_gene: TRBD1
abundance: few
v_gene: TRBV9
CDR3nt: TGTGCCAGCAGCACCTCTCCCGGGACAGGGGGAGGGGGCTACACCTTC
CDR3aa: CASSTSPGTGGGGYTF

j_gene: TRBJ1-2
d_gene: .
abundance: many
v_gene: TRBV11-2
CDR3nt: TGTGCCAGCAGATCCACTGTACGGGATGGCTACACCTTC
CDR3aa: CASRSTVRDGYTF

j_gene: TRBJ2-1
d_gene: .
abundance: few
v_gene: TRBV29-1
CDR3nt: TGCAGCGTTGATCAGGGGATGACCTACAATGAGCAGTTCTTC
CDR3aa: CSVDQGMTYNEQFF

j_gene: TRBJ2-5
d_gene: TRBD1
abundance: few
v_gene: TRBV6-5
CDR3nt: TGTGCCAGCAGTTACTGGGACAGGGGATCTGAAGAGACCCAGTACTTC
CDR3aa: CASSYWDRGSEETQYF

j_gene: TRBJ2-3
d_gene: .
abundance: few
v_gene: TRBV27
CDR3nt: TGTGCCAGCAGTTTCCTAGGACTACTCACAGATACGCAGTATTTT
CDR3aa: CASSFLGLLTDTQYF

j_gene: TRBJ2-5
d_gene: .
abundance: .
v_gene: TRBV18
CDR3nt: TGTGCCAGCTCGGACAGACGACAAGAGACCCAGTACTTC
CDR3aa: CASSDRRQETQYF

j_gene: TRBJ2-3
d_gene: .
abundance: few
v_gene: TRBV7-3
CDR3nt: TGTGCCAGCAGCTTCGGCCAGCGCACAGATACGCAGTATTTT
CDR3aa: CASSFGQRTDTQYF

j_gene: TRBJ2-1
d_gene: .
abundance: few
v_gene: TRBV12-3/TRBV12-4
CDR3nt: TGTGCCAGCAGCCCCGGGACACGGGAGCAGTTCTTC
CDR3aa: CASSPGTREQFF

j_gene: TRBJ2-4
d_gene: TRBD1
abundance: few
v_gene: TRBV29-1
CDR3nt: TGCAGCGTTTACCGACCCGGGACAGGCAAAAACATTCAGTACTTC
CDR3aa: CSVYRPGTGKNIQYF

j_gene: TRBJ1-1
d_gene: .
abundance: few
v_gene: TRBV29-1
CDR3nt: TGCAGCGTCCTCGGGGGTATTAGGGCTGAAGCTTTCTTT
CDR3aa: CSVLGGIRAEAFF

j_gene: TRBJ2-7
d_gene: .
abundance: few
v_gene: TRBV7-9
CDR3nt: TGTGCCAGCAGCCCTCTTACTCAAGAACTCTACGAGCAGTACTTC
CDR3aa: CASSPLTQELYEQYF

j_gene: TRBJ2-5
d_gene: .
abundance: few
v_gene: TRBV7-6
CDR3nt: TGTGCCAGCAGTCAAAGGTCGGGCAAAGAGACCCAGTACTTC
CDR3aa: CASSQRSGKETQYF

j_gene: TRBJ1-2
d_gene: .
abundance: few
v_gene: TRBV7-2
CDR3nt: TGTGCCAGCAGCACTAGCCAAGACAGGTCCTATGGCTACACCTTC
CDR3aa: CASSTSQDRSYGYTF